This entry lists 23 T cell receptor beta chains sequenced from one sample in a study of OX40 agonist ivuxolimab in advanced cancers. Sequenced by immunoSEQ multiplex PCR; TCRdb stores in-frame clones only, minus some. The sample includes approximately 60,000 clones, almost 90% of them seen just once. This specimen consisted of CD4+ or CD8+ T cells sorted from blood, obtained in a trial of the OX40 agonist ivuxolimab. The receptors derive from an adult with an advanced solid tumor such as melanoma, head and neck, liver or kidney cancer.

V gene TRBV28 combines with J gene TRBJ2-5; maybe TRBD2 (6 bases). This CDR3 comprises 14 residues. The ends were cut back, 8 bases at V and 3 bases at J, with 16 bases in the middle. Germline CDR1 reads MDHEN; CDR2 reads SYDVKM. The CDR3 DNA reads as TGTGCCAGCCGACGACCGGCGGGAAAAGAGACCCAGTACTTC. Its translation: CASRRPAGKETQYF.

The gene calls are TRBV7-3 and TRBJ2-1; no clear D gene. This CDR3 region has 15 residues. The ends were cut back, 2 bases at V and 1 base at J, with 9 bases in the middle. Looked up from germline, CDR1 is SGHTA and CDR2 is FQGTGA. CDR3 sequence reads: CASSLGRTSYNEQFF. As DNA, the CDR3 is TGTGCCAGCAGCTTAGGACGCACTTCCTACAATGAGCAGTTCTTC.

The gene calls are TRBV6-4 and TRBJ2-3; TRBD2 aligns across 10 bases. The CDR3 length is 14 residues. Trimming at V came to 4 bases and at J to 5 bases, leaving 3 bases not matched to a gene. Per the germline V gene, CDR1 is MRHNA and CDR2 is SNTAGT. This CDR3 reads CASSVTSGLDTQYF. Here the CDR3 DNA reads TGTGCCAGCAGTGTGACTAGCGGGTTAGATACGCAGTATTTT.

The genes are TRBV5-1 and TRBJ2-5; a possible D gene is TRBD2 (5 bases). The CDR3 extends over 13 amino acids. The V end was cut by 5 bases, the J end by 3 bases, with 11 bases between. The V gene's germline CDR1 is SGHRS and CDR2 YFSETQ. Here the CDR3 DNA reads TGCGCCAGCAGTCGGAGGATGGAAGAGACCCAGTACTTC. Amino acids: CASSRRMEETQYF.

The chain carries TRBV6-4 and TRBJ2-7; 9 bases align to TRBD1. V gave up 5 bases and J gave up 3 bases; unmatched junction bases: 8. The germline gives CDR1 MRHNA, CDR2 SNTAGT. The CDR3 contains 15 residues. Here the CDR3 reads CASSKNRGPLYEQYF. As DNA, the CDR3 is TGTGCCAGCAGTAAAAACAGGGGGCCACTCTACGAGCAGTACTTC.

The J gene is TRBJ1-2, the V gene TRBV27; D is undetermined. There are 13 residues in the CDR3. The germline V gene encodes CDR1 MNHEY and CDR2 SMNVEV (reference sequence). Trimming took off 8 bases at V and 0 bases at J, with 10 bases between the two ends. In DNA, the CDR3 is TGTGCCAGCCGACATGGGACTAACTATGGCTACACCTTC. Its protein product is CASRHGTNYGYTF.

The genes are TRBV5-1 and TRBJ1-2; D gene unclear. The ends were cut back, 5 bases at V and 4 bases at J, with 12 bases in the middle. This CDR3 contains 13 residues. CDR1 is SGHRS, CDR2 YFSETQ, per germline. In DNA form, the CDR3 reads TGCGCCAGCAGTATGGCAGCTATCTATGGCTACACCTTC. It yields the protein CASSMAAIYGYTF.

The chain is built from TRBV2 and TRBJ2-7; possibly TRBD1 for D (6 bases). CDR1 is SNHLY, CDR2 FYNNEI, per germline. V lost 6 bases to trimming and J lost 1 base, with 13 bases between them. The CDR3 runs to 14 residues. The CDR3 DNA sequence: TGTGCCAGCAGAGCACAGGGCCCGTCCTACGAGCAGTACTTC. This encodes CASRAQGPSYEQYF.

This clone appeared a few times. The rearrangement joins TRBV5-1 to TRBJ1-1; D is undetermined. The CDR3 has 15 residues. Deletions cut 1 base from V and 5 bases from J, with 15 bases between. Germline V gene lookup returns CDR1 SGHRS and CDR2 YFSETQ. CDR3 sequence reads: CASSLIGSHMTEAFF. The DNA for the CDR3 is TGCGCCAGCAGCTTGATAGGTTCGCATATGACTGAAGCTTTCTTT.

The genes are TRBV5-1 and TRBJ2-7; 11 bases map to TRBD1. CDR1 SGHRS and CDR2 YFSETQ come from the germline V gene. Trimming cost V 4 bases and J 3 bases; bases outside gene matches: 3. The CDR3 totals 14 residues. CDR3 region: CASSRDRGFYEQYF. Written as DNA, the CDR3 is TGCGCCAGCAGCCGGGACAGGGGGTTCTACGAGCAGTACTTC.

This chain uses TRBV11-3 with TRBJ2-7; no definite D call. V was pared by 3 bases and J by 7 bases, with 13 bases between. The CDR3 totals 13 residues. The V gene's germline CDR1 is SGHNT and CDR2 YENEEA. The CDR3 DNA sequence: TGTGCCAGCAGCTTCGGCACGGGCGAAGAGCAGTACTTC. Its translation is CASSFGTGEEQYF.

The rearrangement links TRBV27 to TRBJ2-7, with D possibly TRBD2 on 5 matching bases. CDR3 size: 15 residues. Trimming took off 0 bases at V and 7 bases at J, with 16 bases between the two ends. The germline V gene encodes CDR1 MNHEY and CDR2 SMNVEV (reference sequence). The CDR3 spells CASSLSSGLKREQYF. The CDR3 nucleotides are TGTGCCAGCAGTTTATCGTCGGGGTTGAAACGGGAGCAGTACTTC.

This chain links TRBV27 with TRBJ1-1; D gene uncertain. The CDR3 spans 16 residues. The V gene lost 2 bases and the J gene lost 1 base, with 14 bases spanning the gap. The germline CDR1 and CDR2 sequences are MNHEY and SMNVEV (reference sequence). CDR3 nucleotide sequence: TGTGCCAGCAGTTTAAGGCCGGGAACGGGGAACACTGAAGCTTTCTTT. It yields the protein CASSLRPGTGNTEAFF.

This chain links TRBV12-5 with TRBJ2-2; D unresolved. V was cut by 2 bases and J by 4 bases, with 8 bases left in between. This CDR3 comprises 14 residues. CDR1 LGHNT and CDR2 FRNRAP come from the germline V gene. CDR3 DNA sequence: TGTGCTAGTGGTTTGTCGGCTTTCACCGGGGAGCTGTTTTTT. It translates to CASGLSAFTGELFF. Filled out from reference TRBV12-5 and TRBJ2-2, the complete variable domain reads DARVTQTPRHKVTEMGQEVTMRCQPILGHNTVFWYRQTMMQGLELLAYFRNRAPLDDSGMPKDRFSAEMPDATLATLKIQPSEPRDSAVYFCASGLSAFTGELFFGEGSRLTVL.

The genes are TRBV10-3 and TRBJ2-2, with D uncertain. There are 15 residues in the CDR3. Deletions cut 5 bases from V and 0 bases from J, with 10 bases between. CDR1 and CDR2 from the germline V gene are ENHRY and SYGVKD. This CDR3 is CAISPQGSNTGELFF. For the CDR3, the DNA is TGTGCCATCAGTCCCCAAGGGTCGAACACCGGGGAGCTGTTTTTT.

The rearrangement links TRBV7-9 to TRBJ1-1, with D uncertain. The CDR3 totals 13 residues. The V and J ends lost 1 base and 4 bases respectively, with 7 bases between them. CDR1 is SEHNR, CDR2 FQNEAQ, per germline (reference sequence). CDR3 sequence reads: CASSLEVGTEAFF. CDR3 DNA sequence: TGTGCCAGCAGCTTAGAGGTGGGCACTGAAGCTTTCTTT.

The rearrangement joins TRBV7-9 to TRBJ2-1; D is perhaps TRBD1 (6 bases). CDR3 size: 15 residues. Trimming shortened V by 5 bases and J by 6 bases, and 17 bases separated the two germline ends. CDR1 is SEHNR and CDR2 is FQNEAQ in the germline V gene (reference sequence). CDR3: CASSHYSRGRNEQFF. The CDR3 DNA follows: TGTGCCAGCAGCCATTATTCCAGGGGACGCAATGAGCAGTTCTTC.

The CDR3 nucleotides are TGTGCCAGCAGCTTAGGTCAGGGGGCCTACGAGCAGTACTTC. Its protein is CASSLGQGAYEQYF. This chain joins TRBV7-2 and TRBJ2-7; 7 bases agree with TRBD1. With 1 base clipped from V and 2 bases from J, the junction kept 2 bases outside the gene matches. The CDR3 covers 14 residues. Germline CDR1 reads SGHTA; CDR2 reads FQGNSA.

This sequence joins TRBV7-9 and TRBJ1-1, with D perhaps TRBD1 (5 bases). Trimming left V 1 base short and J 1 base short, with 10 bases between. The CDR3 length is 15 residues. Germline loops: CDR1 SEHNR, CDR2 FQNEAQ (reference sequence). The CDR3 sequence: CASSLGGTGNTEAFF. CDR3 coding DNA: TGTGCCAGCAGCTTAGGGGGGACGGGGAACACTGAAGCTTTCTTT.

CDR3 coding DNA: TGTGCCAGCAGCTTAGGTGGTTTCGGCACCGGGGAGCTGTTTTTT. It codes for CASSLGGFGTGELFF. This chain connects TRBV7-9 to TRBJ2-2; no clear D gene. Germline V gene lookup returns CDR1 SEHNR and CDR2 FQNEAQ (reference sequence). The CDR3 is 15 amino acids. Trimming stripped 1 base from V and 4 bases from J, with 10 bases between.

The chain links TRBV28 to TRBJ1-2; TRBD1 might be the D (6 bases). Germline CDR1 MDHEN, CDR2 SYDVKM. There are 13 residues in the CDR3. The germline V and J ends were trimmed by 3 bases and 4 bases, with 9 bases remaining between them. CDR3 sequence (DNA): TGTGCCAGCAGTTTTGACAGGAGCTATGGCTACACCTTC. Translating gives CASSFDRSYGYTF.

The chain uses TRBV7-3 and TRBJ2-1, with TRBD1 matching 7 bases. This CDR3 contains 12 residues. Trimming cost V 6 bases and J 12 bases; bases outside gene matches: 8. In germline, CDR1 is SGHTA, CDR2 FQGTGA. As DNA, the CDR3 is TGTGCCAGCAGGATGACGGGACAGAGGCAGTTCTTC. This encodes CASRMTGQRQFF.

The gene calls are TRBV6-1 and TRBJ1-4, with D hard to call. The CDR3 loop spans 14 amino acids. Germline CDR1 is MNHNS and CDR2 is SASEGT. Trimming took off 6 bases at V and 7 bases at J, with 15 bases between the two ends. CDR3 sequence: CASSLGTHTEKLFF. DNA for the CDR3: TGTGCCAGCAGCCTCGGTACACATACTGAAAAACTGTTTTTT.